The present TCR beta chain was sequenced within a study of T-cell reconstitution after alpha-beta-depleted transplantation in children. This clonotype has more than one count but fewer than ten. Its target is not known. Study-wide findings and caveats: In some patients, recipient T cells and intrathymic progenitors surviving conditioning explained high day-60 diversity. Newly produced T cells mostly provided counts and TCRbeta diversity after one year, as hyperexpanded clones declined. Approximately two months post-transplant, alpha-beta T cells reportedly originated from several hundred expanded graft clones.

Preparation of the TCRbeta library was carried out with unique molecular identifiers. MiXCR, run by TCRdb on the PCR reads, gives a single entry per CDR3 protein. The sample has some 600,000 distinct CDR3 sequences, 10% to 15% seen once. Sequencing used PBMCs, mostly from graft donor cells, obtained 360 days after TCRalphabeta/CD19-depleted stem cell transplant. This clonotype originated in a male patient aged 10 to 17 who had a stem cell transplant for acute myeloid leukemia, so the T cells may come from the graft donor.

The CDR3 region is CSVDQGAGGEQYF. As DNA, the CDR3 is TGCAGCGTTGATCAGGGGGCAGGGGGCGAGCAGTACTTC. This sequence joins TRBV29-1 and TRBJ2-7; TRBD1 agrees at 8 bases. The CDR3 is made up of 13 amino acids. The germline V gene has CDR1 SQVTM and CDR2 ANQGSEA. V lost 3 bases and J lost 6; bases outside the gene matches: 7.